The T cell receptor (beta chain) under discussion was sequenced for a study of CD8 T cells in ankylosing spondylitis. TCRdb redid the calling of the 5' RACE reads with MiXCR, one entry per CDR3 protein. The repertoire holds a few hundred thousand distinct CDR3 sequences, with roughly 20% as singletons. Study-wide points: Reports say disease-linked clones showed up significantly more in matched ankylosing spondylitis synovial fluid.

Deletions cut 7 bases from V and 3 bases from J, with 9 bases between. The germline gives CDR1 SQVTM, CDR2 ANQGSEA. The CDR3 covers 12 residues. This clonotype was recorded a few times. What it recognizes is unknown. The specimen sequenced was blood, either unsorted or a sorted T cell fraction (not recorded which). The receptor comes from a female donor with ankylosing spondylitis or in good health (not recorded which). V usage is TRBV29-1 and J usage is TRBJ1-4; D gene uncertain. CDR3 amino acids: CSAALANEKLFF. The CDR3 bases are TGCAGCGCTGCTCTGGCTAATGAAAAACTGTTTTTT.